These 17 T cell receptor beta chains were sequenced from one sample in a study of human T cells and chemical hapten exposure. In TCRdb, the RACE reads were re-called with MiXCR into one record per CDR3 protein. The table records approximately 340,000 distinct CDR3 sequences, 5.5% to 8% of them present only once. As for time point: patch test 1, 2 weeks after DPC sensitization. The treatment is: therapeutic diphenylcyclopropenone sensitization with weekly scalp DPC. The sample in question was whole blood, obtained in connection with sensitization to the hapten diphenylcyclopropenone (DPC). Every receptor here comes from a young woman with alopecia areata. Some clones in this sample may be carry-over from other donors' samples.

V gene TRBV6-5 combines with J gene TRBJ2-7, with D possibly being TRBD1 (5 bases). Between the trimmed V and J ends, which lost 6 bases and 0 bases, there was a span of 15 bases. Germline V CDR1 and CDR2: MNHEY, SVGAGI. The CDR3 runs 15 residues. The DNA for the CDR3 is TGTGCCAGCAGGCTTTCAGGGTTGCCCTCCTACGAGCAGTACTTC. Protein: CASRLSGLPSYEQYF.

The rearrangement links TRBV4-3 to TRBJ2-3, with TRBD2 matching 8 bases. Germline loops: CDR1 LGHNA, CDR2 YSLEER. This CDR3 contains 17 residues. After removal of 2 bases from V and 2 bases from J, the junction contained 9 bases not matched to a gene. The CDR3 nucleotides are TGCGCCAGCAGCCAAAGAGGGCGGGGGGCTCCCACAGATACGCAGTATTTT. Its translation is CASSQRGRGAPTDTQYF.

V usage is TRBV4-2 and J usage is TRBJ1-6; possibly TRBD1 for D (5 bases). V shed 1 base and J shed 10 bases, with 14 bases lying between them. This CDR3 comprises 15 residues. The germline gives CDR1 LGHNA, CDR2 YNFKEQ. CDR3 coding DNA: TGTGCCAGCAGCCAAGTCCAGGGAGGAGAATCACCCCTCCACTTT. Translating gives CASSQVQGGESPLHF.

The table lists this clonotype with many counts. The chain is built from TRBV28 and TRBJ1-1; maybe TRBD1 (5 bases). The V end lost 5 bases, the J end lost 1 base, and 11 bases lay between the germline ends. There are 14 residues in the CDR3. Germline V gene data show CDR1 as MDHEN and CDR2 as SYDVKM. The CDR3 loop reads CASSPGGGNTEAFF. In nucleotides, the CDR3 is TGTGCCAGCAGTCCCGGGGGGGGGAACACTGAAGCTTTCTTT.

This clonotype was detected ten times or more. This chain joins TRBV5-1 and TRBJ2-5, with D unclear. Trimming took off 2 bases at V and 1 base at J, with 6 bases between the two ends. CDR1 and CDR2 (germline): SGHRS, YFSETQ. The CDR3 is 13 residues long. Written as DNA, the CDR3 is TGCGCCAGCAGCTTCGACTTCCAAGAGACCCAGTACTTC. This gives the protein CASSFDFQETQYF.

This clonotype was detected once. V is TRBV4-1 and J is TRBJ2-1; TRBD1 agrees at 10 bases. Losses at the gene ends were 0 bases for V and 6 bases for J; bases not matched to a gene: 11. CDR1 MGHRA and CDR2 YSYEKL come from the germline V gene. The CDR3 has 18 residues. The CDR3 sequence is CASSQDGRQGARGNEQFF. CDR3 DNA: TGCGCCAGCAGCCAAGATGGGAGACAGGGGGCGCGGGGCAATGAGCAGTTCTTC.

This clonotype turned up a few times. The CDR3 reads CASSLGARDGTYGYTF. The DNA for the CDR3 is TGCGCCAGCAGCTTGGGTGCTCGGGACGGAACCTATGGCTACACCTTC. The gene calls are TRBV5-1 and TRBJ1-2; maybe TRBD1 (5 bases). The CDR3 covers 16 residues. CDR1 SGHRS and CDR2 YFSETQ come from the germline V gene. V dropped 0 bases and J dropped 4 bases, with 16 bases sitting between them.

The V and J genes are TRBV6-2 or TRBV6-3 and TRBJ1-5; D uncertain. Trimming cost V 4 bases and J 2 bases, with 12 bases left between them. Germline CDR1 and CDR2: MNHEY and SVGEGT. The CDR3 sequence is 15 residues long. CDR3 sequence: CASSLAQIGNQPQHF. DNA of the CDR3: TGTGCCAGCAGTTTGGCCCAGATTGGCAATCAGCCCCAGCATTTT.

This clonotype was seen ten or more times. This chain uses TRBV4-3 with TRBJ1-2, with D hard to call. Germline-derived CDR1 and CDR2 are LGHNA and YSLEER. With 1 base removed from V and 0 bases from J, the gap between germline ends came to 12 bases. The CDR3 has 16 residues. CDR3: CASSQAGPGSNYGYTF. As DNA, the CDR3 is TGCGCCAGCAGCCAAGCCGGGCCGGGATCTAACTATGGCTACACCTTC.

Ten or more counts support this clonotype. The V call is TRBV27, the J call TRBJ2-7; 8 positions agree with TRBD2. The V segment lost 9 bases and the J segment 4 bases; nucleotides outside the gene matches: 14. Germline CDR1 reads MNHEY; CDR2 reads SMNVEV (reference sequence). CDR3 length: 15 amino acids. The chain's CDR3 is CASAGAAGGRYEQYF. The CDR3 coding sequence is TGTGCCAGTGCTGGAGCGGCGGGGGGCCGATACGAGCAGTACTTC.

V is TRBV29-1 and J is TRBJ1-2; no definite D call. V was cut by 6 bases and J by 5 bases, with 16 bases left in between. The CDR3 contains 13 residues. Germline V gene lookup returns CDR1 SQVTM and CDR2 ANQGSEA. CDR3 DNA: TGCAGCGTATCGGGAGCAGCGGATTATGGCTACACCTTC. It codes for CSVSGAADYGYTF.

This clonotype occurred a few times. The genes are TRBV20-1 and TRBJ2-7; 8 bases match TRBD1. The V and J ends lost 4 bases and 7 bases, in that order; junction bases with no gene match: 9. Germline CDR1 is DFQATT and CDR2 is SNEGSKA (reference sequence). The CDR3 runs to 13 residues. DNA of the CDR3: TGCAGTGCTAACGCCAGGGGGCCGGAGGAGCAGTACTTC. Residues: CSANARGPEEQYF.

This rearrangement joins TRBV25-1 to TRBJ2-3, with TRBD2 matching 8 bases. V lost 3 bases and J lost 2; bases outside the gene matches: 4. The CDR3 loop spans 15 amino acids. CDR1 and CDR2 (germline): MGHDK, SYGVNS. CDR3 sequence reads: CASSDTSGFTDTQYF. CDR3 DNA: TGTGCCAGCAGTGATACTAGCGGATTCACAGATACGCAGTATTTT.

CDR3: CASSLILVSGEQYF. The CDR3 DNA sequence: TGTGCCAGCAGCTTAATTCTAGTCTCAGGCGAGCAGTACTTC. This chain joins TRBV7-2 and TRBJ2-7; D not resolved. The length of the CDR3 is 14 residues. Germline V gene data show CDR1 as SGHTA and CDR2 as FQGNSA. V was clipped by 2 bases and J by 6 bases, with 14 bases between them.

This clonotype was detected many times. This chain links TRBV29-1 with TRBJ1-1, with TRBD1 as a possible D gene (6 bases). The CDR3 is 15 amino acids. The germline V gene has CDR1 SQVTM and CDR2 ANQGSEA. V was clipped by 1 base and J by 5 bases, with 17 bases between them. The CDR3 reads CSVEGHGGLSTEAFF. The CDR3, as DNA: TGCAGCGTTGAAGGGCACGGGGGCCTCTCTACTGAAGCTTTCTTT. The full variable domain, with the rest looked up from reference TRBV29-1 and TRBJ1-1, is SAVISQKPSRDICQRGTSLTIQCQVDSQVTMMFWYRQQPGQSLTLIATANQGSEATYESGFVIDKFPISRPNLTFSTLTVSNMSPEDSSIYLCSVEGHGGLSTEAFFGQGTRLTVV.

Many counts were recorded for this clonotype. This chain connects TRBV20-1 to TRBJ2-7; 13 nucleotides match TRBD2. CDR1 and CDR2 from the germline V gene are DFQATT and SNEGSKA (reference sequence). Trimming at V came to 5 bases and at J to 2 bases, leaving 3 bases not matched to a gene. The CDR3 spans 14 residues. The CDR3 bases are TGCAGTGCTCTACTAGCGGGGGGGCCCTACGAGCAGTACTTC. This translates into CSALLAGGPYEQYF.

The chain carries TRBV14 and TRBJ2-7, with a weak D call TRBD2 (6 bases). The V and J ends lost 10 bases and 3 bases respectively, with 19 bases between them. The CDR3 totals 14 residues. In germline, CDR1 is SGHDN, CDR2 FVKESK. Written as DNA, the CDR3 is TGTGCCACCACGGAAGTAAGGGGAGGCTACGAGCAGTACTTC. Amino acids: CATTEVRGGYEQYF.